This entry is about one T cell receptor (beta chain). Its antigen is still unknown. The entry originates in a study of T cells after yellow fever vaccination. Broader study findings: Post-booster samples contained most primary-vaccination clones (about 95% CD4, roughly 88% CD8).

The CDR3 runs 15 residues. Trimming stripped 1 base from V and 1 base from J, with 10 bases between. In germline, CDR1 is SGHVS, CDR2 FNYEAQ. MiXCR was run by TCRdb on the 5' RACE reads, yielding one entry per CDR3 protein. The sample records approximately 510,000 distinct CDR3 sequences, about a fifth being singletons. The sample here was PBMCs, taken approximately 22 days after the first yellow fever vaccination. The gene calls are TRBV7-6 and TRBJ2-5; D gene ambiguous. The receptor was isolated from a man aged 18 to 29 who received the YFV17D yellow fever vaccine. For the CDR3, the DNA is TGTGCCAGCAGCTTAGGCGCCAGTAGCCAAGAGACCCAGTACTTC. Translation gives CASSLGASSQETQYF.